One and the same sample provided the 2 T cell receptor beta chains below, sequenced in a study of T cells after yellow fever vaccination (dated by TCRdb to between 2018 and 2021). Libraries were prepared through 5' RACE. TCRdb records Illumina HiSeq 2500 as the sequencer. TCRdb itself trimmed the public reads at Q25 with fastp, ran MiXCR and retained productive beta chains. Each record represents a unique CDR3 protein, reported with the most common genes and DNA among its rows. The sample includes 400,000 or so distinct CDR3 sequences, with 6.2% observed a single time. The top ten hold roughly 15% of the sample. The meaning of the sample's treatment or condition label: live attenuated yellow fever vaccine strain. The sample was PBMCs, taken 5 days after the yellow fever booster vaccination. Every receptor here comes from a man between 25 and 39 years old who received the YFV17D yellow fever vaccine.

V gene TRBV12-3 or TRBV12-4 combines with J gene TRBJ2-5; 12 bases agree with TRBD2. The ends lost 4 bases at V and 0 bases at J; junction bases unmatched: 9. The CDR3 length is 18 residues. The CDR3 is CASSSYGLAGMYQETQYF. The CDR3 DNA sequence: TGTGCCAGCAGTTCCTATGGACTAGCGGGGATGTACCAAGAGACCCAGTACTTC.

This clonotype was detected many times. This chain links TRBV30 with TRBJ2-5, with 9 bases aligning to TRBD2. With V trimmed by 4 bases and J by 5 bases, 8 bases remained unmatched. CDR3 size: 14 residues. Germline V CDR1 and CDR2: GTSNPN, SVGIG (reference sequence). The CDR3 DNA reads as TGTGCCTGGAATAAGGCGGGAGGGAAGGAGACCCAGTACTTC. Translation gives CAWNKAGGKETQYF.